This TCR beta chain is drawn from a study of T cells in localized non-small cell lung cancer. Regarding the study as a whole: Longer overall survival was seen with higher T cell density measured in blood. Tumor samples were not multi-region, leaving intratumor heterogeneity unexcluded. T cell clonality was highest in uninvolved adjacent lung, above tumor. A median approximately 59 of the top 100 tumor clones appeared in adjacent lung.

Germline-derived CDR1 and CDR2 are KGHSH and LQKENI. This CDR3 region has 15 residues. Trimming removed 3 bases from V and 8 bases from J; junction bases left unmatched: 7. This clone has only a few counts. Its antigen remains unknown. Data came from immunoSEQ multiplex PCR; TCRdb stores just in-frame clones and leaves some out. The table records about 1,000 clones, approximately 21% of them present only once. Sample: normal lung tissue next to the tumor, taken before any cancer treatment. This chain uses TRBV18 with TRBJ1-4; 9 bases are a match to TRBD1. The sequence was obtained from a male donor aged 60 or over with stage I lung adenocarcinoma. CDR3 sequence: CASSPIPGTGEKLFF. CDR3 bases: TGTGCCAGCTCACCGATTCCCGGGACAGGGGAAAAACTGTTTTTT. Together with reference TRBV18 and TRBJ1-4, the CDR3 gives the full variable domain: NAGVMQNPRHLVRRRGQEARLRCSPMKGHSHVYWYRQLPEEGLKFMVYLQKENIIDESGMPKERFSAEFPKEGPSILRIQQVVRGDSAAYFCASSPIPGTGEKLFFGSGTQLSVL.